This record covers a single TCR beta chain. Sequencing was performed with immunoSEQ multiplex PCR; in TCRdb, only in-frame clones are kept and a portion is missing. The sample lists 60,000 to 85,000 clones; roughly nine tenths were seen once. This specimen belongs to a study of blood T cell repertoires in COVID-19. This CDR3 region has 14 residues. J was trimmed by 6 bases and V by 5 bases; bases with no gene match: 4. Germline V gene data show CDR1 as KGHSH and CDR2 as LQKENI. This chain links TRBV18 with TRBJ1-6; the match to TRBD1 covers 7 bases. Input material: peripheral blood. This receptor was obtained from a woman between 50 and 59 years old with COVID-19, enrolled during active disease. DNA of the CDR3: TGTGCCAGCTCAACCGGGACAGCTAATTCACCCCTCCACTTT. It is translated as CASSTGTANSPLHF.